A selection of T cell receptor beta chains follows, all from one sample in a study of chemoradiotherapy in HPV16-positive cancers. The method was immunoSEQ multiplex PCR; TCRdb's version includes in-frame clones alone and lacks a portion of them. The table records about 7,400 clones, about 74% of them present only once. The source material was tumor tissue, sampled from a patient who underwent chemoradiotherapy. These TCRs come from a human donor with HPV-associated anogenital cancer. CDR3s include the opening cysteine and the closing phenylalanine or tryptophan. The D gene is left open where the match is weak. The listing skips clone size in some rows; elsewhere it reads once, few, many or a size class.

D gene: TRBD1; CDR3 length: 14; J gene: TRBJ1-2; clone size: NA; V gene: TRBV27; CDR3 DNA: TGTGCCAGCAGTTCAGGGACAGGGATGGTCGGCTACACCTTC; CDR3 protein: CASSSGTGMVGYTF
D gene: NA; CDR3 length: 12; J gene: TRBJ2-7; clone size: few; V gene: TRBV12-5; CDR3 DNA: TGTGCTAGTGGTCCGGTCTCGGACGAGCAGTACTTC; CDR3 protein: CASGPVSDEQYF
D gene: NA; CDR3 length: 15; J gene: TRBJ2-5; clone size: few; V gene: TRBV7-9; CDR3 DNA: TGTGCCAGCAGCTTCGAGGGGCCTTGGGGGGAGACCCAGTACTTC; CDR3 protein: CASSFEGPWGETQYF
D gene: TRBD1; CDR3 length: 17; J gene: TRBJ2-7; clone size: NA; V gene: TRBV11-2; CDR3 DNA: TGTGCCAGCAGCTTAGGCCTGGGACAGGGGGGTTCCTACGAGCAGTACTTC; CDR3 protein: CASSLGLGQGGSYEQYF
D gene: NA; CDR3 length: 14; J gene: TRBJ1-1; clone size: NA; V gene: TRBV5-1; CDR3 DNA: TGCGCCAGCAGCTTGGTGAGGGGGAACACTGAAGCTTTCTTT; CDR3 protein: CASSLVRGNTEAFF
D gene: NA; CDR3 length: 13; J gene: TRBJ1-1; clone size: NA; V gene: TRBV7-7; CDR3 DNA: TGTGCTAGCAGCTTAGTTCCGGGACTTTTAGCTTTCTTT; CDR3 protein: CASSLVPGLLAFF
D gene: TRBD1; CDR3 length: 13; J gene: TRBJ1-6; clone size: NA; V gene: TRBV6-5; CDR3 DNA: TGTGCCAGCAGGACAGGGGTTAATTCACCCCTCCACTTT; CDR3 protein: CASRTGVNSPLHF
D gene: TRBD1; CDR3 length: 14; J gene: TRBJ1-1; clone size: NA; V gene: TRBV6-6; CDR3 DNA: TGTGCCAGCATCCCGGACAGGGTAGGCGCTGAAGCTTTCTTT; CDR3 protein: CASIPDRVGAEAFF
D gene: TRBD2; CDR3 length: 15; J gene: TRBJ2-3; clone size: NA; V gene: TRBV5-1; CDR3 DNA: TGCGCCAGCAGGTTGGTAGGCGGGGGTGCAGATACGCAGTATTTT; CDR3 protein: CASRLVGGGADTQYF
D gene: NA; CDR3 length: 15; J gene: TRBJ2-2; clone size: NA; V gene: TRBV5-1; CDR3 DNA: TGCGCCAGCAGCTTGGGGGAACTTAACACCGGGGAGCTGTTTTTT; CDR3 protein: CASSLGELNTGELFF
D gene: NA; CDR3 length: 11; J gene: TRBJ1-1; clone size: NA; V gene: TRBV2; CDR3 DNA: TGTGCCAGCAGTGCGCAGACTGAAGCTTTCTTT; CDR3 protein: CASSAQTEAFF
D gene: NA; CDR3 length: 13; J gene: TRBJ2-1; clone size: NA; V gene: TRBV27; CDR3 DNA: TGTGCCAGCAGTACCCGTAGCTACAATGAGCAGTTCTTC; CDR3 protein: CASSTRSYNEQFF
D gene: NA; CDR3 length: 14; J gene: TRBJ1-5; clone size: NA; V gene: TRBV28; CDR3 DNA: TGTGCCAGCAGTTTATATGGGGCCGCGCAGCCCCAGCATTTT; CDR3 protein: CASSLYGAAQPQHF
D gene: NA; CDR3 length: 15; J gene: TRBJ2-7; clone size: once; V gene: TRBV11-3; CDR3 DNA: TGTGCCAGCAGCTTAATGGGGGCAGGTCTCTACGAGCAGTACTTC; CDR3 protein: CASSLMGAGLYEQYF
D gene: NA; CDR3 length: 15; J gene: TRBJ1-5; clone size: NA; V gene: TRBV9; CDR3 DNA: TGTGCCAGCAGCGTAGAGGGGGACCGAAATCAGCCCCAGCATTTT; CDR3 protein: CASSVEGDRNQPQHF
D gene: NA; CDR3 length: 16; J gene: TRBJ1-5; clone size: NA; V gene: TRBV6-1; CDR3 DNA: TGTGCCAGCAGTGAACTGCTGTCCGCTTCGGGGCAGCCCCAGCATTTT; CDR3 protein: CASSELLSASGQPQHF
D gene: NA; CDR3 length: 13; J gene: TRBJ1-1; clone size: NA; V gene: TRBV11-1; CDR3 DNA: TGTGCCAGCATGGGGCCTCTTAGCACTGAAGCTTTCTTT; CDR3 protein: CASMGPLSTEAFF
D gene: NA; CDR3 length: 14; J gene: TRBJ2-2; clone size: NA; V gene: TRBV10-3; CDR3 DNA: TGTGCCATCAGTGACTCTAAACGCACCGGGGAGCTGTTTTTT; CDR3 protein: CAISDSKRTGELFF
D gene: TRBD1; CDR3 length: 16; J gene: TRBJ1-5; clone size: NA; V gene: TRBV19; CDR3 DNA: TGTGCCAGTAGTGATTCCGGGACAGCAGAGCATCAGCCCCAGCATTTT; CDR3 protein: CASSDSGTAEHQPQHF
D gene: TRBD2; CDR3 length: 18; J gene: TRBJ2-3; clone size: NA; V gene: TRBV11-2; CDR3 DNA: TGTGCCAGCAGCCCCCACCCGACGGTAGCGGGGGGGCAAGATACGCAGTATTTT; CDR3 protein: CASSPHPTVAGGQDTQYF
D gene: TRBD1; CDR3 length: 16; J gene: TRBJ2-1; clone size: NA; V gene: TRBV15; CDR3 DNA: TGTGCCACCAGCATACACCGGGACAGATACTACAATGAGCAGTTCTTC; CDR3 protein: CATSIHRDRYYNEQFF